A single sample gave rise to the 15 T cell receptor beta chains below, sequenced in a study of cytomegalovirus exposure and HLA in healthy donors. The PCR used 60 Vbeta and 13 Jbeta primers. Sequencing used immunoSEQ multiplex PCR; TCRdb keeps in-frame clones, though not all of them. The table includes around 150,000 clones, 76% detected once. Sequenced sample: PBMCs. These receptors all stem from a middle-aged man in good health and CMV-seronegative.

This chain connects TRBV5-6 to TRBJ2-3; 7 bases are a match to TRBD1. With 4 bases clipped from V and 0 bases from J, the junction kept 5 bases outside the gene matches. Germline V gene data show CDR1 as SGHDT and CDR2 as YYEEEE. The CDR3 loop spans 15 amino acids. The CDR3 DNA reads as TGTGCCAGCAGCCACGACAGGGCTAGCACAGATACGCAGTATTTT. It yields the protein CASSHDRASTDTQYF.

The chain links TRBV19 to TRBJ2-1, with D maybe TRBD2 (6 bases). Trimming removed 10 bases at V and 4 bases at J, with 17 bases between. The CDR3 runs to 14 residues. Germline V gene data show CDR1 as LNHDA and CDR2 as SQIVND (reference sequence). The CDR3 loop is CATGRGGNYNEQFF. As DNA, the CDR3 is TGTGCCACCGGTCGGGGCGGGAATTACAATGAGCAGTTCTTC.

The chain recombines TRBV4-2 with TRBJ2-3; the match to TRBD2 covers 7 bases. This CDR3 region has 18 residues. Per germline, CDR1 LGHNA and CDR2 YNFKEQ. V was pared by 3 bases and J by 2 bases, with 14 bases of the junction left unmatched. CDR3 residues: CASSQREGPGTLTDTQYF. The CDR3 region has the DNA TGTGCCAGCAGCCAGAGGGAGGGGCCCGGGACTCTCACAGATACGCAGTATTTT.

For this clone: At one boundary the junction diverges from the germline segment, which might be a read error. The chain has TRBV7-9 and TRBJ2-4; 9 bases agree with TRBD1. Germline V gives CDR1 SEHNR, CDR2 FQNEAQ (reference sequence). This CDR3 is 16 amino acids long. The CDR3 DNA reads TGTGCCGGCAGCGAGCCGGGACAGGGCTCCAGGGGCATTCAGTACTTC. It specifies CAGSEPGQGSRGIQYF. Based on the CDR3 plus reference TRBV7-9 and TRBJ2-4, the full variable domain is DTGVSQNPRHKITKRGQNVTFRCDPISEHNRLYWYRQTLGQGPEFLTYFQNEAQLEKSRLLSDRFSAERPKGSFSTLEIQRTEQGDSAMYLCAGSEPGQGSRGIQYFGAGTRLSVL.

This clone was observed a few times. The CDR3 sequence: CAISEGRGIGYGYTF. CDR3 coding DNA: TGTGCCATCAGTGAAGGAAGGGGAATAGGCTATGGCTACACCTTC. The V and J genes are TRBV10-3 and TRBJ1-2, with D tentatively TRBD1 (5 bases). The germline gives CDR1 ENHRY, CDR2 SYGVKD. V lost 3 bases to trimming and J lost 4 bases, with 15 bases between them. The CDR3 is made up of 15 amino acids.

Comments on this clone: The DNA is left out, because the CDR3 cannot be placed on it with certainty; the CDR3 is given as TCRdb lists it. The chain combines TRBV6-1 with TRBJ2-5; the table's D call, TRBD2, has no DNA check behind it. Germline lookup yields CDR1 MNHNS and CDR2 SASEGT. With termini counted, the CDR3 has 17 amino acids. CDR3: CASSELVASGSAETLYF.

The chain carries TRBV10-1 and TRBJ2-7; no reliable D call. CDR1 WNHNN and CDR2 SYGVQD come from the germline V gene (reference sequence). Trimming pared 2 bases from V and 6 bases from J, leaving 14 bases between. This CDR3 is 14 amino acids long. The CDR3 sequence is CASSEDLDSSEQYF. DNA for the CDR3: TGCGCCAGCAGTGAGGACCTAGATTCTTCCGAGCAGTACTTC.

This rearrangement joins TRBV7-9 to TRBJ2-5; 9 bases map to TRBD2. CDR3 size: 15 residues. In germline, CDR1 is SEHNR, CDR2 FQNEAQ (reference sequence). The V gene end was trimmed by 6 bases and the J gene end by 5 bases; junction bases not matched to a gene: 10. The CDR3 region has the DNA TGTGCCAGCAGGACGAGCGGGAGGACATTCGAGACCCAGTACTTC. Residues: CASRTSGRTFETQYF.

The chain couples TRBV6-4 to TRBJ1-5, with D maybe TRBD1 (5 bases). V lost 0 bases and J lost 6, with 15 bases in between. The CDR3 sequence is 16 residues long. The germline CDR1 and CDR2 sequences are MRHNA and SNTAGT. The CDR3 loop is CASSDSGQFEVQPQHF. CDR3 DNA: TGTGCCAGCAGTGACTCGGGGCAGTTCGAAGTTCAGCCCCAGCATTTT.

This chain connects TRBV28 to TRBJ1-2; 7 bases line up with TRBD1. The V segment lost 4 bases and the J segment 8 bases; nucleotides outside the gene matches: 7. The V gene's germline CDR1 is MDHEN and CDR2 SYDVKM. The CDR3 sequence is 13 residues long. The CDR3 coding sequence is TGTGCCAGCAGTTCCGAGGGGGCGCCCGGCTACACCTTC. Translated, it gives CASSSEGAPGYTF.

The J gene is TRBJ1-2, the V gene TRBV5-1; TRBD1 matches 11 bases. J was trimmed by 4 bases and V by 4 bases; bases with no gene match: 9. The germline gives CDR1 SGHRS, CDR2 YFSETQ. This CDR3 has 16 amino acids. Here the CDR3 DNA reads TGCGCCAGCAGCCTAGGACAGGGGGCATTCGGCTATGGCTACACCTTC. Translated, it gives CASSLGQGAFGYGYTF. The full variable domain, rest sourced from reference TRBV5-1 and TRBJ1-2, is KAGVTQTPRYLIKTRGQQVTLSCSPISGHRSVSWYQQTPGQGLQFLFEYFSETQRNKGNFPGRFSGRQFSNSRSEMNVSTLELGDSALYLCASSLGQGAFGYGYTFGSGTRLTVV.

The genes are TRBV5-1 and TRBJ2-5; possibly TRBD2 for D (6 bases). Trimming stripped 0 bases from V and 5 bases from J, with 14 bases between. The CDR3 runs to 15 residues. Germline V gene sequence: CDR1 SGHRS, CDR2 YFSETQ. The CDR3 DNA is TGCGCCAGCAGCTTGGGGGGATCGGGAGTGGAGACCCAGTACTTC. Translating it yields CASSLGGSGVETQYF.

The chain employs TRBV4-3 and TRBJ1-4; weak D call: TRBD1 (6 bases). Trimming took 4 bases from V and 10 from J, leaving 19 bases between them. Germline V gene lookup returns CDR1 LGHNA and CDR2 YSLEER. The CDR3 has 15 amino acids. The CDR3 DNA is TGCGCCAGCAGCCCCTCGAGACAGGTTCAGGGAAAACTGTTTTTT. Protein: CASSPSRQVQGKLFF.

The chain combines TRBV4-1 with TRBJ1-3; perhaps TRBD1 as D (5 bases). V lost 0 bases and J 0 bases, leaving 18 bases between the germline ends. Germline values: CDR1 MGHRA, CDR2 YSYEKL. The CDR3 length is 19 residues. CDR3: CASSQDPQGAIFSGNTIYF. The CDR3 DNA is TGCGCCAGCAGCCAAGATCCGCAGGGCGCCATTTTCTCTGGAAACACCATATATTTT.

The chain recombines TRBV27 with TRBJ2-7; 11 nucleotides line up with TRBD2. The CDR3 has 15 amino acids. After removal of 4 bases from V and 4 bases from J, the junction contained 6 bases not matched to a gene. CDR1 is MNHEY and CDR2 is SMNVEV in the germline V gene (reference sequence). Written as DNA, the CDR3 is TGTGCCAGCAGTTCCTTGACTAGCGGGGAGTACGAGCAGTACTTC. Protein: CASSSLTSGEYEQYF.